The 5 T cell receptor beta chains listed next were all sequenced from one sample in a study of CD8 T cells in ankylosing spondylitis (dated by TCRdb to between 2016 and 2019). These TCRs are of unknown antigen specificity. General study outcomes and caveats: Blood from ankylosing spondylitis patients appeared to be characterized by a TCR beta motif made up of about 8 highly homologous amino acid variants.

Libraries came from 5' RACE. Sequencing instrument: Illumina HiSeq 2500. TCRdb handled the public reads itself, with Q25 trimming in fastp and clone calling in MiXCR, and kept productive beta chains. Each entry merges the rows of one CDR3 protein and shows their most common DNA and genes. Across this sample there are approximately 140,000 distinct CDR3 sequences, with 17% seen only once. Of the sample, around a third falls within the top ten clones. Sequenced material: blood, either unsorted or a sorted T cell fraction (not recorded which). The origin of the receptors is a male donor with ankylosing spondylitis.

The J gene is TRBJ2-2, the V gene TRBV10-3; perhaps TRBD2 as D (7 bases). Germline values: CDR1 ENHRY, CDR2 SYGVKD. This CDR3 has 14 amino acids. Deletions cut 10 bases from V and 7 bases from J, with 19 bases between. CDR3 sequence (DNA): TGTGCCACCAACGCCGGGGGGCGAGACGGGGAGCTGTTTTTT. It translates to CATNAGGRDGELFF.

This chain joins TRBV11-2 and TRBJ2-3, with D perhaps matching TRBD1 (6 bases). Per the germline V gene, CDR1 is SGHAT and CDR2 is FQNNGV. Trimming shortened V by 1 base and J by 2 bases, and 16 bases separated the two germline ends. The CDR3 length is 17 residues. The CDR3 loop is CASSLAPGGRYTDTQYF. The DNA of the CDR3 is TGTGCCAGCAGCTTAGCTCCTGGGGGCCGATACACAGATACGCAGTATTTT.

V is TRBV27 and J is TRBJ1-1; D is undetermined. The germline CDR1 and CDR2 sequences are MNHEY and SMNVEV (reference sequence). V lost 2 bases, J lost 4 bases, and 14 bases lay in between. This CDR3 spans 15 amino acids. The CDR3 protein is CASSLLLRGGTEAFF. The CDR3 DNA sequence: TGTGCCAGCAGTTTACTTCTGCGGGGTGGCACTGAAGCTTTCTTT.

The rearrangement uses TRBV13 and TRBJ1-6, with 12 nucleotides matching TRBD1. Losses at the gene ends were 4 bases for V and 10 bases for J; bases not matched to a gene: 2. This CDR3 has 14 residues. CDR1 is PRHDT, CDR2 FYEKMQ, per germline (reference sequence). CDR3 loop: CASSSGQGASPLHF. CDR3 nucleotides: TGTGCCAGCAGCTCGGGACAGGGGGCCTCACCCCTCCACTTT.

This clonotype was detected many times. The CDR3 reads CASSQDLGGQTVSYEQYF. The CDR3 DNA sequence: TGTGCCAGCAGCCAAGATCTGGGCGGGCAAACGGTCTCCTACGAGCAGTACTTC. The chain is built from TRBV4-2 and TRBJ2-7; weak D call: TRBD2 (5 bases). Trimming removed 0 bases at V and 0 bases at J, with 18 bases between. Germline V gene data show CDR1 as LGHNA and CDR2 as YNFKEQ. The CDR3 totals 18 residues.